These T cell receptor beta chains were read from a single sample in a study of T cell repertoires in cytomegalovirus infection. Antigens of these TCRs are unknown. In TCRdb, the reads were re-called with MiXCR into one record per CDR3 protein. The sample carries under 150,000 distinct CDR3 sequences, over 30% recorded once. The sample consisted of CD8+ T cells from cultured PBMCs, taken from culture after CMV antigen stimulation. The receptors shown here come from a human donor in good health (CMV status not recorded). Some clones in this sample may be carry-over from other donors' samples. CDR3s include the opening cysteine and the closing phenylalanine or tryptophan. Each record gives: J gene, V gene, D gene, clone size, CDR3 DNA, CDR3 protein. A D gene is named only where the DNA matches it firmly. Clone size is not always given. Where it is, it says once, few, many or a class for expanded clones.

TRBJ2-7 TRBV4-1 - - TGCGCCAGCAGCCAAGAGAAGGGCGCAAGCGAGCAGTACTTC CASSQEKGASEQYF
TRBJ2-7 TRBV7-6 - many TGTGCCAGCAGCCCACTATATGGGGGATTCGACGAGCAGTACTTC CASSPLYGGFDEQYF
TRBJ2-6 TRBV6-2/TRBV6-3 TRBD1 - TGTGCCAGCAGTTACCTCCGGACAGGTTCGGCTGGGGCCAACGTCCTGACTTTC CASSYLRTGSAGANVLTF
TRBJ1-2 TRBV20-1 - - TGCAGTGCTGAGGGATCGGGCGACTATGGCTACACCTTC CSAEGSGDYGYTF
TRBJ1-1 TRBV7-9 - - TGTGCCAGCAGCTATAATGGGGGTGAAGCTTTCTTT CASSYNGGEAFF
TRBJ2-7 TRBV6-1 - many TGTGCCAGCAGTGACGGGACGAGGAGCTCCTACGAGCAGTACTTC CASSDGTRSSYEQYF
TRBJ2-7 TRBV20-1 - - TGCAGTGCTAGTGGCGATTACGAGCAGTACTTC CSASGDYEQYF
TRBJ2-3 TRBV7-8 TRBD2 few TGTGCCAGCAGCTTCGGGGTTCTAAGCGGGGGGGCAGGTACCACAGATACGCAGTATTTT CASSFGVLSGGAGTTDTQYF
TRBJ1-3 TRBV4-3 TRBD1 - TGCGCCAGCAGCCCCACCGGGACAGGGGGCTTCTCTGGAAACACCATATATTTT CASSPTGTGGFSGNTIYF
TRBJ1-6 TRBV6-2/TRBV6-3 - few TGTGCCAGCCGGACGGACGATAATTCACCCCTCCACTTT CASRTDDNSPLHF
TRBJ2-7 TRBV20-1 - - TGCAGTGCTAGAGAGTTCGCGGGGGCCGGCTCCTACGAGCAGTACTTC CSAREFAGAGSYEQYF
TRBJ1-5 TRBV20-1 - few TGCAGTGCTAGTCAAATACATCGTTATAGCAATCAGCCCCAGCATTTT CSASQIHRYSNQPQHF
TRBJ1-1 TRBV7-2 - many TGTGCCAGCAGCTTGACGACAGGTGGCTTCGTCGCTGAAGCTTTCTTT CASSLTTGGFVAEAFF
TRBJ1-6 TRBV23-1 - few TGCGCCAGCAGTCATCCGAGGGCGGGGGCGTTCTATAATTCACCCCTCCACTTT CASSHPRAGAFYNSPLHF
TRBJ1-2 TRBV5-1 - - TGCGCCAGCAGCTTGAACACTAACTATGGCTACACCTTC CASSLNTNYGYTF
TRBJ1-1 TRBV12-5 - - TGTGCTAGTGGTTTGGTTGTCTCCCTCCGGGGGAACACTGAAGCTTTCTTT CASGLVVSLRGNTEAFF
TRBJ2-3 TRBV7-8 TRBD2 once TGTGCCAGCAGCTTACGACCCAGCGGGGGATTCACAGATACACAGTATTTT CASSLRPSGGFTDTQYF
TRBJ2-7 TRBV11-2 - - TGTGCCAGCAGCGTCTCCGGGGTGGCCTACGAGCAGTACTTC CASSVSGVAYEQYF
TRBJ2-3 TRBV28 TRBD2 medium-sized TGTGCCAGCAGGGTGACTAGCGGGGGAACCCGCACAGATACGCAGTATTTT CASRVTSGGTRTDTQYF
TRBJ2-1 TRBV7-2 - few TGTGCCAGCAGCTTCCGGGGAGGCACCTACAATGAGCAGTTCTTC CASSFRGGTYNEQFF
TRBJ2-1 TRBV5-5 - - TGTGTCAGCAGCTTGCCGCAGGGCAATGAGCAGTTCTTC CVSSLPQGNEQFF
TRBJ2-1 TRBV7-4 - - TGTGCCAGCAGCTTAGCTAGCGGTTTTTTCGGGAGTGTGCATGAGCAGTTCTTC CASSLASGFFGSVHEQFF
TRBJ2-1 TRBV4-1 - few TGCGCCAGCAGCCAAGTAAGCGAGGGGCGCTACAATGAGCAGTTCTTC CASSQVSEGRYNEQFF
TRBJ2-5 TRBV7-6 TRBD1 many TGTGCCAGCAGCTTAGAGGGGACAGAGCTTCAAGAGACCCAGTACTTC CASSLEGTELQETQYF
TRBJ1-1 TRBV5-1 - few TGCGCCAGCAGCGGGGGGACTGGGCGCGGGGACACTGAAGCTTTCTTT CASSGGTGRGDTEAFF
TRBJ2-7 TRBV2 TRBD2 few TGTGCCAGCAGTGATTACGAGCGGGGGGGCACCCGGGAGTACTTC CASSDYERGGTREYF
TRBJ2-2 TRBV7-3 - many TGTGCCAGCAGCTTATTAGGGGGACCCGGGGAGCTGTTTTTT CASSLLGGPGELFF